This T cell receptor (beta chain) originates from a study of spatial heterogeneity in lung cancer. Time point of the sample: sample taken at primary tumor resection. A total of about 73 untreated early-stage non-small cell lung cancer patients served as donors. Sequencing covered unsorted whole RNA taken from tumor, nontumor lung or frozen PBMC. By share of the sample, this clonotype is medium-sized. No antigen is known for it. TCRdb processed the 5' RACE reads anew with MiXCR; each CDR3 protein has one entry. The data hold roughly 3,000 distinct CDR3 sequences, with 15% observed a single time. Study-wide points: Expanded alpha and beta TCR counts within tumors tracked tumor mutation counts. Coverage estimated for tumor T cells reached roughly 6.5% for alpha chains and approximately 12% for beta chains.

CDR3 length: 13 residues. V lost 8 bases, J lost 5 bases, and 4 bases stayed unmatched. The chain has TRBV12-3 or TRBV12-4 and TRBJ2-3, with TRBD2 matching over 10 bases. The sequence was collected from a female donor with early-stage non-small cell lung cancer. Specimen: lung tumor tissue, collected at surgery. CDR3 coding DNA: TGTGCCAGCTCGGGACTAGCGCTAGATACGCAGTATTTT. Translation: CASSGLALDTQYF.